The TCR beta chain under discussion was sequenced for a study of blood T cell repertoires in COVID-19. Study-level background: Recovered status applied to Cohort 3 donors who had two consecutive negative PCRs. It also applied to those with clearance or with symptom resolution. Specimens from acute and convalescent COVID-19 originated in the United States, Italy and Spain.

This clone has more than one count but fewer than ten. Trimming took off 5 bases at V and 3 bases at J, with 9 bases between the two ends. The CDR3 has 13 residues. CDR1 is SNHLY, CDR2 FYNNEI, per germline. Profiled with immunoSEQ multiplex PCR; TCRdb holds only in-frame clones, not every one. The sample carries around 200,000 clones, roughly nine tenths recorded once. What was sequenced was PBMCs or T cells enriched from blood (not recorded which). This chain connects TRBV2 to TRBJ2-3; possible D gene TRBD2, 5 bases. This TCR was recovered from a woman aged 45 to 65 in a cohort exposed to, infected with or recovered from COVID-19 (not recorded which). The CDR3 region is CASSTTSTDTQYF. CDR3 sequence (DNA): TGTGCCAGCAGTACCACTAGTACAGATACGCAGTATTTT.